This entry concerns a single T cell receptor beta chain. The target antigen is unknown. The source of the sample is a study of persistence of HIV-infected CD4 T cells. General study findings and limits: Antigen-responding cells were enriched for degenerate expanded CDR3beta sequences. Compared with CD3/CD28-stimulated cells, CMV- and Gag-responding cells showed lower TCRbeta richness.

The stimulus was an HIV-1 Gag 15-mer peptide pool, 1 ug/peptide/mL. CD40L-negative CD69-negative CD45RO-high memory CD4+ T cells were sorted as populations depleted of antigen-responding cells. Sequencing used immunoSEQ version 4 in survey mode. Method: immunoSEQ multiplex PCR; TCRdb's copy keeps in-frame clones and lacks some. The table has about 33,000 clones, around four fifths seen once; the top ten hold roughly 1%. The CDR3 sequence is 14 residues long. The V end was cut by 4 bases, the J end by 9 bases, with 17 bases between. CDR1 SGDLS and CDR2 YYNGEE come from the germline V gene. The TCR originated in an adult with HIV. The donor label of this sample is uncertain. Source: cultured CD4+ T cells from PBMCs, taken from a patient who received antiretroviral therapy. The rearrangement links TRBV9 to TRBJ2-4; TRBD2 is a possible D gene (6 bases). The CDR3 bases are TGTGCCAGCAGCCCCCAGGGATTGGGGGGCATTCAGTACTTC. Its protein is CASSPQGLGGIQYF.